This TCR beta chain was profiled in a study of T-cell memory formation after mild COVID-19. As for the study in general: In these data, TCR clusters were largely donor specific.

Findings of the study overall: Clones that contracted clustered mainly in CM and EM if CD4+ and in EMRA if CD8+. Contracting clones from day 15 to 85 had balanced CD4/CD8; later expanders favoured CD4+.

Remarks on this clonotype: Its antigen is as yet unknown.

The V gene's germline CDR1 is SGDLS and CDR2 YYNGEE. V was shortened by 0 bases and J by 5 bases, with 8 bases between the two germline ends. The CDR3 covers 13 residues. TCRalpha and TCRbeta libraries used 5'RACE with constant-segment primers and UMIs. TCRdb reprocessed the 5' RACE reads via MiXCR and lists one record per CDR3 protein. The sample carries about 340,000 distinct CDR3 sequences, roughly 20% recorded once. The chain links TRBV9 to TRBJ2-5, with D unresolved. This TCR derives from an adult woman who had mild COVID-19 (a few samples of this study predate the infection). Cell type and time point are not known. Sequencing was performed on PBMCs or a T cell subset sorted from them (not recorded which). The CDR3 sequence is CASSVDPVETQYF. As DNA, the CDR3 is TGTGCCAGCAGCGTAGATCCAGTGGAGACCCAGTACTTC.